The text below deals with one T cell receptor (beta chain). The sample is drawn from a study of technical replicates of blood from several donors. Assay: immunoSEQ multiplex PCR; the TCRdb copy retains only in-frame clones and omits some. In the table there are about 64,000 clones, 75% to 90% of which are singletons. CDR1 SGHKS and CDR2 YYEKEE come from the germline V gene (reference sequence). V shed 6 bases and J shed 0 bases, with 13 bases lying between them. This CDR3 has 14 residues. Material for sequencing was PBMCs. The chain recombines TRBV5-5 with TRBJ2-7; D is undetermined. This receptor was identified in a human donor in good health. Some clones in this sample may be carry-over from other donors' samples. The CDR3: CASTPGATSYEQYF. DNA of the CDR3: TGTGCCAGCACCCCCGGAGCTACCTCCTACGAGCAGTACTTC.